The 14 T cell receptor beta chains below were found in one sample sequenced in a study of a mutant IDH1 vaccine in newly diagnosed glioma. Only in-frame clones appear in the TCRdb table, and some are missing; sequencing was by immunoSEQ multiplex PCR. Here the sample spans 56,000 or so clones, approximately 80% being singletons. For these TCRs, the target antigens are not known. As to time point: week 47, end of study. A 20-mer mutant IDH1 peptide at 300 ug was injected subcutaneously with topical imiquimod. Sequences were derived from PBMCs, sampled from a glioma patient whose treatment included an IDH1 peptide vaccine. These receptor sequences come from a woman in her 40s with glioma. Some clones in this sample may be carry-over from other donors' samples.

V and J are TRBV9 and TRBJ2-3; 7 bases match TRBD2. V was clipped by 1 base and J by 0 bases; unmatched bases: 2. CDR3 size: 15 residues. Germline values: CDR1 SGDLS, CDR2 YYNGEE. The CDR3 spells CASSVYGGSTDTQYF. In nucleotides, the CDR3 is TGTGCCAGCAGCGTATACGGGGGGAGCACAGATACGCAGTATTTT.

J is TRBJ2-1 and V is TRBV9, with D unresolved. Germline values: CDR1 SGDLS, CDR2 YYNGEE. The CDR3 covers 14 residues. The V and J ends lost 5 bases and 2 bases respectively, with 11 bases between them. CDR3 amino acids: CASSQRPTYNEQFF. For the CDR3, the DNA is TGTGCCAGCAGTCAGAGGCCGACCTACAATGAGCAGTTCTTC.

V gene TRBV9 combines with J gene TRBJ1-2; D gene ambiguous. The CDR3 has 15 residues. V shed 6 bases and J shed 2 bases, with 17 bases lying between them. From germline, CDR1 is SGDLS and CDR2 YYNGEE. CDR3 amino acids: CASNPPGQKNYGYTF. DNA of the CDR3: TGTGCCAGCAACCCCCCCGGGCAGAAGAACTATGGCTACACCTTC.

The V and J genes are TRBV5-1 and TRBJ2-6; D is uncertain. Germline V gives CDR1 SGHRS, CDR2 YFSETQ. Trimming stripped 0 bases from V and 0 bases from J, with 13 bases between. The CDR3 runs to 18 residues. The CDR3 DNA is TGCGCCAGCAGCTTGGTGTTGGGTCCTACCTCTGGGGCCAACGTCCTGACTTTC. This gives the protein CASSLVLGPTSGANVLTF.

The chain uses TRBV6-6 and TRBJ2-5; D is perhaps TRBD1 (5 bases). Germline CDR1 is MNHNY and CDR2 is SVGAGI (reference sequence). Deletions cut 2 bases from V and 2 bases from J, with 12 bases between. The CDR3 runs 15 residues. In DNA, the CDR3 is TGTGCCAGCAGTTACATACAGGCGGTACAAGAGACCCAGTACTTC. Translated, it gives CASSYIQAVQETQYF.

The chain employs TRBV19 and TRBJ2-3, with 11 bases aligning to TRBD2. Germline assignment: CDR1 LNHDA and CDR2 SQIVND (reference sequence). The CDR3 is 17 residues long. Losses at the gene ends were 4 bases for V and 1 base for J; bases not matched to a gene: 7. CDR3 residues: CASSTLTSGVGTDTQYF. DNA for the CDR3: TGTGCCAGTAGTACCCTGACTAGCGGGGTGGGCACAGATACGCAGTATTTT.

The gene calls are TRBV25-1 and TRBJ1-4, with 7 bases lining up with TRBD1. The CDR3 runs 14 residues. V lost 7 bases to trimming and J lost 8 bases; unmatched junction nucleotides: 10. CDR1 is MGHDK, CDR2 SYGVNS, per germline. CDR3 sequence reads: CASNGRGRKEKLFF. The CDR3 nucleotides are TGTGCCAGCAATGGGAGGGGGCGCAAAGAAAAACTGTTTTTT.

This chain uses TRBV19 with TRBJ1-1; D might be TRBD1 (6 bases). There are 14 residues in the CDR3. In germline, CDR1 is LNHDA, CDR2 SQIVND (reference sequence). V was trimmed by 4 bases and J by 5 bases, leaving 14 bases between them. CDR3: CASSRFRGATEAFF. The CDR3 DNA follows: TGTGCCAGTAGTAGATTCAGGGGTGCGACTGAAGCTTTCTTT.

CDR3 in DNA: TGTGCCATCAGTCCGGGGGGCGGTGAGCAGTTCTTC. This gives the protein CAISPGGGEQFF. The chain recombines TRBV10-3 with TRBJ2-1, with TRBD2 as a possible D gene (7 bases). V was clipped by 5 bases and J by 9 bases, with 11 bases between them. Looked up from germline, CDR1 is ENHRY and CDR2 is SYGVKD. The CDR3 spans 12 residues.

The chain recombines TRBV7-8 with TRBJ1-5; 9 bases align to TRBD1. V was clipped by 5 bases and J by 5 bases; unmatched bases: 7. Germline CDR1 and CDR2: SGHVS and FQNEAQ. The CDR3 sequence is 15 residues long. The CDR3 DNA follows: TGTGCCAGCAGCCAAGGGACAGGGCTTGATCAGCCCCAGCATTTT. Translating gives CASSQGTGLDQPQHF.

J is TRBJ1-5 and V is TRBV2; no reliable D call. The CDR3 sequence is 13 residues long. From germline, CDR1 is SNHLY and CDR2 FYNNEI. V was cut by 4 bases and J by 6 bases, with 10 bases left in between. This CDR3 reads CASSGGGFQPQHF. As DNA, the CDR3 is TGTGCCAGCAGTGGGGGAGGGTTTCAGCCCCAGCATTTT.

J is TRBJ2-3 and V is TRBV25-1, with 13 nucleotides matching TRBD2. Germline V lookup: CDR1 MGHDK, CDR2 SYGVNS. J was trimmed by 1 base and V by 5 bases; bases with no gene match: 0. The CDR3 is made up of 15 amino acids. The CDR3 region is CASSTSGGGTDTQYF. As DNA, the CDR3 is TGTGCCAGCAGTACTAGCGGGGGGGGCACAGATACGCAGTATTTT.

The CDR3 DNA sequence: TGTGCCAGCAGCTTGGGGCTAAACTCTGGAAACACCATATATTTT. This gives the protein CASSLGLNSGNTIYF. The chain couples TRBV5-8 to TRBJ1-3; no reliable D call. Germline V gene lookup returns CDR1 SGHTS and CDR2 YDEGEE. The CDR3 is made up of 15 amino acids. Trimming took off 0 bases at V and 0 bases at J, with 7 bases between the two ends.

This clone was detected once. This sequence joins TRBV15 and TRBJ1-3; 8 bases are a match to TRBD1. The germline gives CDR1 LNHNV, CDR2 YYDKDF (reference sequence). V was pared by 4 bases and J by 0 bases, with 5 bases of the junction left unmatched. This CDR3 has 16 amino acids. Written as DNA, the CDR3 is TGTGCCACCAGCACGGGACAGGAGTCCTCTGGAAACACCATATATTTT. Its protein is CATSTGQESSGNTIYF.